This record concerns one T cell receptor beta chain sequence. Trimming cost V 5 bases and J 0 bases, with 13 bases left between them. There are 14 residues in the CDR3. Germline-derived CDR1 and CDR2 are SQVTM and ANQGSEA. The source of the sample is a study of cytomegalovirus exposure and HLA in healthy donors. The primer mix had 60 Vbeta and 13 Jbeta primers. The assay was immunoSEQ multiplex PCR, and TCRdb's table has in-frame clones only and misses some. The sample has 150,000 to 200,000 clones, 80% to 85% seen once. The chain links TRBV29-1 to TRBJ1-1, with unresolved D. Sequenced sample: PBMCs. The source is a man aged 30 to 39 in good health and CMV-seronegative. In DNA form, the CDR3 reads TGCAGCGTTTCTGACACCCGAATGAACACTGAAGCTTTCTTT. It yields the protein CSVSDTRMNTEAFF. The whole variable domain, remainder taken from reference TRBV29-1 and TRBJ1-1, is SAVISQKPSRDICQRGTSLTIQCQVDSQVTMMFWYRQQPGQSLTLIATANQGSEATYESGFVIDKFPISRPNLTFSTLTVSNMSPEDSSIYLCSVSDTRMNTEAFFGQGTRLTVV.